This is a list of T cell receptor beta chains from one sample in a study of T cell responses to AZD1222 COVID-19 vaccine. Sequencing was performed with immunoSEQ multiplex PCR; in TCRdb, only in-frame clones are kept and a portion is missing. The table includes 110,000 to 150,000 clones, just over 90% detected once. The material was peripheral blood, obtained 28 days after the second AZD1222 dose. The receptors come from an adult who received the AZD1222 COVID-19 vaccine. The CDR3 runs from the conserved cysteine through the conserved F or W. Each record gives: J gene, V gene, clone size, D gene, CDR3 protein, CDR3 DNA. The D gene is left open where the match is weak. For some rows the clone size is stated as once, few or many, or as a class when expanded; others skip it.

TRBJ2-1 | TRBV7-2 | NA | TRBD1 | CASSSPRTGGYNEQFF | TGTGCCAGCAGCTCACCGAGGACAGGAGGCTACAATGAGCAGTTCTTC
TRBJ1-2 | TRBV30 | NA | TRBD1 | CAWSVGTGAGYTF | TGTGCCTGGAGTGTTGGGACAGGGGCTGGCTACACCTTC
TRBJ1-2 | TRBV6-1 | NA | NA | CASSVAGDHIQHGYTF | TGTGCCAGCAGTGTAGCAGGGGACCACATTCAACATGGCTACACCTTC
TRBJ2-7 | TRBV18 | few | NA | CASSPDWGTEQYF | TGTGCCAGCTCTCCTGACTGGGGGACCGAGCAGTACTTC
TRBJ1-2 | TRBV6-1 | NA | TRBD1 | CASSEAFGTGANGYTF | TGTGCCAGCAGTGAAGCGTTCGGGACAGGGGCTAATGGCTACACCTTC
TRBJ1-3 | TRBV3-1/TRBV3-2 | NA | NA | CASSQAVGAISGNTIYF | TGTGCCAGCAGCCAAGCGGTGGGGGCCATCTCTGGAAACACCATATATTTT
TRBJ2-5 | TRBV18 | NA | NA | CASSPPYPQETQYF | TGTGCCAGCTCACCACCCTACCCCCAAGAGACCCAGTACTTC
TRBJ1-1 | TRBV6-5 | NA | TRBD1 | CASSYGDRVTEAFF | TGTGCCAGCAGTTACGGGGACAGGGTCACTGAAGCTTTCTTT
TRBJ2-3 | TRBV10-1 | NA | NA | CASSASIAAHTDTQYF | TGCGCCAGCAGTGCTTCAATAGCGGCACACACAGATACGCAGTATTTT
TRBJ2-7 | TRBV7-9 | NA | TRBD1 | CASSPDRGRSYEQYF | TGTGCCAGCAGCCCCGACAGGGGGCGGTCCTACGAGCAGTACTTC
TRBJ1-5 | TRBV28 | NA | NA | CASSLVGPQHF | TGTGCCAGCAGTTTAGTTGGGCCCCAGCATTTT
TRBJ1-2 | TRBV29-1 | NA | TRBD1 | CSALSTGNYGYTF | TGCAGCGCTTTATCGACAGGGAACTATGGCTACACCTTC
TRBJ1-1 | TRBV4-1 | NA | NA | CASSQVLRDHERTEAFF | TGCGCCAGCAGCCAAGTACTACGGGACCACGAAAGAACTGAAGCTTTCTTT
TRBJ1-1 | TRBV11-3 | once | NA | CASSGEGTEAFF | TGTGCCAGCAGCGGGGAAGGGACTGAAGCTTTCTTT
TRBJ1-1 | TRBV6-1 | once | NA | CASSESGLRNAFF | TGTGCCAGCAGTGAATCTGGGCTGCGGAATGCTTTCTTT
TRBJ1-2 | TRBV7-8 | NA | NA | CASSSGPLRGYTF | TGTGCCAGCAGCTCCGGGCCTCTTCGAGGCTACACCTTC
TRBJ2-7 | TRBV18 | NA | TRBD2 | CASREGYEQYF | TGTGCCAGCCGGGAGGGCTACGAGCAGTACTTC
TRBJ2-7 | TRBV27 | NA | NA | CASSSSSSYEQYF | TGTGCCAGCAGTAGCAGTAGCTCCTACGAGCAGTACTTC
TRBJ1-1 | TRBV10-2 | NA | NA | CASSESSGTLNTEAFF | TGCGCCAGCAGTGAGTCGTCAGGGACTCTGAACACTGAAGCTTTCTTT
TRBJ1-1 | TRBV19 | NA | NA | CASTNRDSYRNTEAFF | TGTGCCAGTACCAACAGGGATTCGTATAGGAACACTGAAGCTTTCTTT
TRBJ2-7 | TRBV10-2 | NA | NA | CASSEAYEQYF | TGCGCCAGCAGTGAAGCCTACGAGCAGTACTTC
TRBJ1-1 | TRBV10-2 | NA | NA | CASSRMNTEAFF | TGCGCCAGCAGTAGGATGAACACTGAAGCTTTCTTT
TRBJ2-1 | TRBV5-1 | NA | NA | CASSDLRGYNEQFF | TGCGCCAGCAGTGACCTCAGGGGCTACAATGAGCAGTTCTTC
TRBJ2-7 | TRBV6-5 | NA | TRBD1 | CASGQGPEQYF | TGTGCCAGCGGACAGGGCCCCGAGCAGTACTTC
TRBJ2-7 | TRBV19 | NA | TRBD1 | CASSSPGQGRYEQYF | TGTGCCAGTAGTTCACCGGGACAGGGGCGGTACGAGCAGTACTTC
TRBJ1-1 | TRBV18 | NA | NA | CASSQEKVTEAFF | TGTGCCAGCTCACAGGAGAAGGTCACTGAAGCTTTCTTT
TRBJ1-3 | TRBV2 | NA | NA | CASSRTGLSSGNTIYF | TGTGCCAGCAGTCGGACGGGACTTAGCTCTGGAAACACCATATATTTT
TRBJ1-3 | TRBV29-1 | NA | TRBD1 | CSVATGAGNTIYF | TGCAGCGTTGCAACAGGGGCTGGAAACACCATATATTTT
TRBJ1-1 | TRBV5-5 | NA | NA | CASSLVDTEAFF | TGTGCCAGCAGCTTGGTTGACACTGAAGCTTTCTTT
TRBJ1-6 | TRBV7-3 | NA | TRBD1 | CASSLEGANYNSPLHF | TGTGCCAGCAGCTTGGAGGGGGCGAACTATAATTCACCCCTCCACTTT
TRBJ2-3 | TRBV29-1 | NA | TRBD2 | CSELESSGRAGDTQYF | TGCAGCGAACTTGAGTCTAGCGGGAGAGCTGGAGATACGCAGTATTTT
TRBJ1-5 | TRBV5-5 | NA | NA | CASSLVGQNQPQHF | TGTGCCAGCAGCTTGGTAGGCCAAAATCAGCCCCAGCATTTT
TRBJ1-4 | TRBV5-5 | NA | NA | CASKLGGATNEKLFF | TGTGCCAGCAAGCTTGGAGGAGCAACTAATGAAAAACTGTTTTTT
TRBJ2-2 | TRBV7-3 | NA | NA | CASSLPNIGTGELFF | TGTGCCAGCAGCTTGCCCAATATAGGTACCGGGGAGCTGTTTTTT
TRBJ2-5 | TRBV5-8 | NA | TRBD2 | CASSLYGGGASETQYF | TGTGCCAGCAGCTTGTATGGCGGGGGGGCGTCGGAGACCCAGTACTTC
TRBJ2-1 | TRBV6-5 | once | NA | CASGRAGNNEQFF | TGTGCCAGCGGACGAGCGGGTAACAATGAGCAGTTCTTC
TRBJ1-6 | TRBV12-3/TRBV12-4 | NA | TRBD1 | CASTRTGHSPLHF | TGTGCCAGCACCCGGACAGGGCATTCACCCCTCCACTTT
TRBJ2-1 | TRBV11-2 | once | NA | CASSYRGDEQFF | TGTGCCAGCAGCTATAGGGGTGATGAGCAGTTCTTC
TRBJ1-3 | TRBV19 | NA | NA | CASSMRPGLPYRGRGNTIYF | TGTGCCAGTAGTATGCGGCCAGGGCTTCCTTACCGGGGGAGAGGAAACACCATATATTTT
TRBJ1-2 | TRBV3-1/TRBV3-2 | once | NA | CASSQDSAPPSF | TGTGCCAGCAGCCAAGATTCCGCGCCCCCGTCCTTC
TRBJ2-3 | TRBV5-1 | NA | NA | CASSSIPTDTQYF | TGCGCCAGCAGTTCAATTCCCACAGATACGCAGTATTTT
TRBJ1-3 | TRBV6-6 | NA | NA | CASRGSSGNTIYF | TGTGCCAGCAGGGGAAGTTCTGGAAACACCATATATTTT
TRBJ2-1 | TRBV6-1 | NA | TRBD2 | CASSKGLAAYNEQFF | TGTGCCAGCAGTAAAGGACTAGCGGCTTACAATGAGCAGTTCTTC
TRBJ1-4 | TRBV5-6 | NA | NA | CASSLGEKLFF | TGTGCCAGCAGCTTAGGCGAAAAACTGTTTTTT
TRBJ1-6 | TRBV7-6 | NA | TRBD1 | CASSRGTGAQNSPLHF | TGTGCCAGCAGCCGGGGGACAGGGGCGCAAAATTCACCCCTCCACTTT
TRBJ1-4 | TRBV20-1 | NA | TRBD1 | CSASGQGAANEKLFF | TGCAGTGCTAGTGGACAGGGGGCCGCTAATGAAAAACTGTTTTTT
TRBJ1-1 | TRBV30 | NA | NA | CAWTWGRVGTEAFF | TGTGCCTGGACCTGGGGCAGGGTGGGCACTGAAGCTTTCTTT
TRBJ2-1 | TRBV9 | NA | NA | CASSVGVGFNEQFF | TGTGCCAGCAGCGTAGGGGTTGGGTTCAATGAGCAGTTCTTC
TRBJ1-4 | TRBV9 | NA | TRBD1 | CASSTSGGFGEKLFF | TGTGCCAGCAGCACCTCAGGGGGCTTCGGTGAAAAACTGTTTTTT
TRBJ1-2 | TRBV7-9 | NA | NA | CASSLGTNYGYTF | TGTGCCAGCAGCTTAGGGACAAATTATGGCTACACCTTC
TRBJ2-5 | TRBV2 | NA | NA | CASSESRRQQETQYF | TGTGCCAGCAGTGAATCTCGGAGACAGCAAGAGACCCAGTACTTC
TRBJ2-2 | TRBV18 | NA | NA | CASSPGRTGELFF | TGTGCCAGCTCACCTGGTAGGACCGGGGAGCTGTTTTTT
TRBJ2-7 | TRBV11-1 | once | NA | CASSFTTNLEQYF | TGTGCCAGCAGCTTTACCACTAACCTCGAGCAGTACTTC
TRBJ1-2 | TRBV30 | NA | NA | CAWSSTQPPRGSYTF | TGTGCCTGGAGTTCCACCCAGCCTCCTCGGGGTAGCTACACCTTC
TRBJ2-5 | TRBV5-1 | NA | NA | CASSGGPTNQETQYF | TGCGCCAGCAGCGGGGGACCTACTAACCAAGAGACCCAGTACTTC
TRBJ1-2 | TRBV3-1/TRBV3-2 | NA | NA | CASRGDGSFYGYTF | TGTGCCAGCAGAGGGGACGGATCCTTCTATGGCTACACCTTC
TRBJ2-2 | TRBV7-8 | once | NA | CASRVESNTGELFF | TGTGCCAGCAGGGTCGAATCGAACACCGGGGAGCTGTTTTTT
TRBJ2-7 | TRBV4-2 | NA | TRBD1 | CASKVQGDGYEQYF | TGTGCCAGCAAAGTTCAGGGGGACGGCTACGAGCAGTACTTC
TRBJ2-7 | TRBV4-1 | NA | TRBD2 | CASSLSGTSGGFNYEQYF | TGCGCCAGCAGCCTCTCCGGGACTAGCGGGGGATTTAACTACGAGCAGTACTTC